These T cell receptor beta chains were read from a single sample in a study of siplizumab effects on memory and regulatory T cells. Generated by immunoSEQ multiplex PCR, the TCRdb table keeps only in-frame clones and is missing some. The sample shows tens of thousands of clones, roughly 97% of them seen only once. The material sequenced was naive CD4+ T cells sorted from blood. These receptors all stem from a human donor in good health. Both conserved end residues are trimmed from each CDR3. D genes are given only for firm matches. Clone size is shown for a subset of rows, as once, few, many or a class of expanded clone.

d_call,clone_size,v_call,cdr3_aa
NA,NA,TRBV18,ARPDRPLNEQF
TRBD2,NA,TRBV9,ASSVAGGATDTQY
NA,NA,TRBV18,ASSPIQIQETQY
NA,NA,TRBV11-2,ASSSLRVSGVGEQY
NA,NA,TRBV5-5,ASSLTGISNQPQH
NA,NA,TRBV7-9,ASSLAPPAGYT
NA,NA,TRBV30,AWSGGTKGYT
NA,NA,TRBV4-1,ASSQVSPGGGYNEQF
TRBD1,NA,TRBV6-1,ASSLTGGTEQF
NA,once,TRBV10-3,AISTSVDSEQY
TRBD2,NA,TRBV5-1,ASSPTSSDTQY
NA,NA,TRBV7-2,ASSLIFGELMNTEAF
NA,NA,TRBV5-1,ASSHSYEQY
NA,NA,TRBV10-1,ASSEGTAQETQY
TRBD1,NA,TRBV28,ASSLRTGGEQY
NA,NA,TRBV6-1,ASSENRVSYEQY
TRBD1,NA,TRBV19,ASSTDRGGFYNSPLH
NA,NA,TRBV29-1,SVVEGGGDGYT
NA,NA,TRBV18,ASSPPGRSYNEQF
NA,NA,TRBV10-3,ATGPIDSQETQY
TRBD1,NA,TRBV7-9,ASSLRTGRLSETQY
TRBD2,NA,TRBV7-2,ASSSGTTPYEQY
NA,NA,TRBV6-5,ASSNKIPQETQY
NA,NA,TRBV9,ASSSSVDNEKLF
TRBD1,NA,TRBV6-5,ASSGDRRSNQPQH
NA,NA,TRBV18,ASSPPAGANYGYT
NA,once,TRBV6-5,ASRPGHATDTQY
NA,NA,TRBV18,ASSRDVNYGYT
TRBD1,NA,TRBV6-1,ASSERDRGAEAF
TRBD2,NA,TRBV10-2,ASSESVAGKYSYNEQF
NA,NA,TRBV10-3,ATKDWNTGELF
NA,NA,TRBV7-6,ASSLARETQY
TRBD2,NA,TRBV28,ASLGTSDYNEQF
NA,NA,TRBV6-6,ASSYGALYGYT
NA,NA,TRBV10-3,AISETQVNEQY
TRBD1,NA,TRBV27,ASRMGQGVYNEQF